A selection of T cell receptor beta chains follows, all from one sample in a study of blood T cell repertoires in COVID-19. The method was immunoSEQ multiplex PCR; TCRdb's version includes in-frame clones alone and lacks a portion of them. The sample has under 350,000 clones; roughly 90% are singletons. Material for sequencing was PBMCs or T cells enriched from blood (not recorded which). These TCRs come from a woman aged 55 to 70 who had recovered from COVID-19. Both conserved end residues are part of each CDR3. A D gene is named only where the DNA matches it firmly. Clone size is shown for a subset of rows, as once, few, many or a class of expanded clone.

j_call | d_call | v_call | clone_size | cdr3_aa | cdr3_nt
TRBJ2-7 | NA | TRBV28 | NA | CASSFWGTSFEQYF | TGTGCCAGCAGTTTTTGGGGGACAAGCTTCGAGCAGTACTTC
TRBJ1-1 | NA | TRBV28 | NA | CASSLGAAYTEAFF | TGTGCCAGCAGTTTAGGGGCCGCGTACACTGAAGCTTTCTTT
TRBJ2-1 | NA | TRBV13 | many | CASAGFGYSSYNEQFF | TGTGCCAGTGCGGGCTTCGGCTACAGCTCCTACAATGAGCAGTTCTTC
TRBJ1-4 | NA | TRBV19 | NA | CASSSLLSGEEKLFF | TGTGCCAGTAGTTCCCTACTATCCGGTGAGGAAAAACTGTTTTTT
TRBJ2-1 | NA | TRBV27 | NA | CASSFLGSYNEQFF | TGTGCCAGCAGTTTCCTCGGGTCGTACAATGAGCAGTTCTTC
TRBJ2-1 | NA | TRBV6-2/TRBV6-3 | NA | CASSYSASAHSTYNEQFF | TGTGCCAGCAGTTACTCTGCTAGCGCACATTCTACTTACAATGAGCAGTTCTTC
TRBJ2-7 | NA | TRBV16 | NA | CASSQFERVYEQYF | TGTGCCAGCAGCCAATTTGAACGGGTATACGAGCAGTACTTC
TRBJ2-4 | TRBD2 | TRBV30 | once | CAWSVGSGRENIQYF | TGTGCCTGGAGTGTAGGTAGCGGGAGGGAAAACATTCAGTACTTC
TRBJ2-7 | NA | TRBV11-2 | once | CASSHSATYEQYF | TGTGCCAGCAGTCATAGCGCGACCTACGAGCAGTACTTC
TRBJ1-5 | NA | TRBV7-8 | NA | CASKSSGGQPQHF | TGTGCCAGCAAGAGCTCCGGGGGTCAGCCCCAGCATTTT
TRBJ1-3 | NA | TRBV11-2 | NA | CASSPWGGGGNTIYF | TGTGCCAGCAGCCCGTGGGGGGGTGGTGGAAACACCATATATTTT
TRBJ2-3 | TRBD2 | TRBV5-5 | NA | CASSPRLAGPDTQYF | TGTGCCAGCAGCCCCCGACTAGCGGGACCCGATACGCAGTATTTT
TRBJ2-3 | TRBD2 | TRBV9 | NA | CASSVDLRTSGFTDTQYF | TGTGCCAGCAGCGTCGATCTGAGGACTAGCGGGTTTACAGATACGCAGTATTTT
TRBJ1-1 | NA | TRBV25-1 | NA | CASSISVEAFF | TGTGCCAGCAGCATCAGCGTAGAAGCTTTCTTT
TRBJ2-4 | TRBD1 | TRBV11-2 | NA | CASSLEGGFFDIQYF | TGTGCCAGCAGCTTAGAAGGGGGCTTTTTTGACATTCAGTACTTC
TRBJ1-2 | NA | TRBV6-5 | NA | CASSYDSRNGYTF | TGTGCCAGCAGTTATGACAGTCGGAATGGCTACACCTTC
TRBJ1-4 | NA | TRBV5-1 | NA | CASSLAGPAGEKLFF | TGCGCCAGCAGCTTGGCAGGCCCGGCAGGTGAAAAACTGTTTTTT
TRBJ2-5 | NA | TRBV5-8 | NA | CAGRTLSFWETQYF | TGTGCCGGCCGGACTCTTAGTTTCTGGGAGACCCAGTACTTC
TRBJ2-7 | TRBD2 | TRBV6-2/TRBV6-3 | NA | CASSPGGDEQYF | TGTGCCAGCAGCCCCGGGGGGGACGAGCAGTACTTC
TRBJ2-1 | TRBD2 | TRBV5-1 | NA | CASSHGTSGAYNEQFF | TGCGCCAGCAGTCACGGGACTAGCGGGGCATACAATGAGCAGTTCTTC
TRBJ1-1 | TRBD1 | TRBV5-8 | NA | CASSLRGPHTEAFF | TGTGCCAGCAGCTTGAGGGGGCCGCACACTGAAGCTTTCTTT
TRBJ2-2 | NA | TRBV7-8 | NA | CASSFTQINTGELFF | TGTGCCAGCAGTTTCACCCAGATTAACACCGGGGAGCTGTTTTTT
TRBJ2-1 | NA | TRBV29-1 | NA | CSVFAFSGDEQFF | TGCAGCGTTTTCGCCTTCTCAGGGGATGAGCAGTTCTTC
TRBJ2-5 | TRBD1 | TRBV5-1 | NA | CASSLIGTGQETQYF | TGCGCCAGCAGCTTGATCGGGACAGGGCAAGAGACCCAGTACTTC
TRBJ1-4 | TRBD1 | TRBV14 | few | CASSRSGQGVEKLFF | TGTGCCAGCAGCCGGTCGGGACAGGGGGTTGAAAAACTGTTTTTT
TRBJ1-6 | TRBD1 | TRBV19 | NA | CASRNNDRGKNSPLHF | TGTGCCAGTAGGAACAACGACAGGGGAAAGAATTCACCCCTCCACTTT
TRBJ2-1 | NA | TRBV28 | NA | CASSFGLSEQFF | TGTGCCAGCAGTTTCGGGTTAAGTGAGCAGTTCTTC
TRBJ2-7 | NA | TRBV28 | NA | CASSQDLTSLREQYF | TGTGCCAGCAGCCAAGACCTGACTAGTCTGAGGGAGCAGTACTTC
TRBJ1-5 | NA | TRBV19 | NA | CASSTTTYSNQPQHF | TGTGCCAGTAGCACAACTACTTATAGCAATCAGCCCCAGCATTTT
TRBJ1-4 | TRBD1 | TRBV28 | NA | CASGTTGSNEKLFF | TGTGCCAGCGGAACGACAGGGAGTAATGAAAAACTGTTTTTT
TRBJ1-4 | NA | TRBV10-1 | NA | CASHRGWTNEKLFF | TGCGCCAGCCATAGGGGGTGGACTAATGAAAAACTGTTTTTT
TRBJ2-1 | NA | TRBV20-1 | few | CSASATRLDEQFF | TGCAGTGCTAGTGCTACCCGTCTCGATGAGCAGTTCTTC
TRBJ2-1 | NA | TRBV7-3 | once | CASSLGLYNEQFF | TGTGCCAGCAGCTTGGGCCTTTACAATGAGCAGTTCTTC